A selection of T cell receptor beta chains follows, all from one sample in a study of T cell responses to AZD1222 COVID-19 vaccine. The assay was immunoSEQ multiplex PCR, and TCRdb's table has in-frame clones only and misses some. The data contain about 140,000 clones, around 91% of them seen just once; the ten biggest clones take up 5% to 6.5%. Here the sequenced sample was peripheral blood, taken 28 days after the second AZD1222 dose. The receptors originated from an adult who received the AZD1222 COVID-19 vaccine. Each CDR3 is given without its conserved first and last residue. D genes are given only for firm matches. Clone size is not always given. Where it is, it says once, few, many or a class for expanded clones.

j_call: TRBJ2-2
clone_size: few
cdr3_length: 13
v_call: TRBV5-4
d_call: .
cdr3_aa: ASSLDGGRAAKLF

j_call: TRBJ2-3
clone_size: few
cdr3_length: 12
v_call: TRBV6-2/TRBV6-3
d_call: .
cdr3_aa: ASSYGLGTDTQY

j_call: TRBJ1-5
clone_size: .
cdr3_length: 11
v_call: TRBV3-1/TRBV3-2
d_call: .
cdr3_aa: ASSQDLNQPQH

j_call: TRBJ2-1
clone_size: once
cdr3_length: 17
v_call: TRBV5-1
d_call: TRBD2
cdr3_aa: ASQFRPGLAGGMSNEQF

j_call: TRBJ2-7
clone_size: .
cdr3_length: 13
v_call: TRBV10-3
d_call: .
cdr3_aa: AISESGRSSYEQY

j_call: TRBJ2-4
clone_size: .
cdr3_length: 12
v_call: TRBV19
d_call: .
cdr3_aa: ASSIALNRNIQY

j_call: TRBJ1-2
clone_size: .
cdr3_length: 13
v_call: TRBV28
d_call: .
cdr3_aa: ASSPPRKPNYGYT

j_call: TRBJ2-3
clone_size: .
cdr3_length: 13
v_call: TRBV5-1
d_call: .
cdr3_aa: ASSFYLERTDTQY

j_call: TRBJ2-1
clone_size: once
cdr3_length: 11
v_call: TRBV11-3
d_call: .
cdr3_aa: ASSPGWDNEQF

j_call: TRBJ1-5
clone_size: .
cdr3_length: 14
v_call: TRBV11-2
d_call: .
cdr3_aa: ASSGGGTYSNQPQH

j_call: TRBJ2-2
clone_size: .
cdr3_length: 13
v_call: TRBV2
d_call: TRBD1
cdr3_aa: ASSWTGKDTGELF

j_call: TRBJ1-5
clone_size: .
cdr3_length: 14
v_call: TRBV5-4
d_call: TRBD1
cdr3_aa: ASSLDGQGNDQPQH

j_call: TRBJ2-1
clone_size: .
cdr3_length: 13
v_call: TRBV20-1
d_call: TRBD2
cdr3_aa: SASRGGRVYNEQF

j_call: TRBJ1-3
clone_size: .
cdr3_length: 13
v_call: TRBV9
d_call: .
cdr3_aa: ASSGVETSRNTIY

j_call: TRBJ2-1
clone_size: .
cdr3_length: 11
v_call: TRBV6-5
d_call: .
cdr3_aa: AIRVGTYNEQF

j_call: TRBJ2-3
clone_size: .
cdr3_length: 14
v_call: TRBV11-2
d_call: TRBD2
cdr3_aa: ASSLGVAGGLNTQY

j_call: TRBJ2-7
clone_size: .
cdr3_length: 12
v_call: TRBV19
d_call: TRBD1
cdr3_aa: ASSRDRFSYEQY

j_call: TRBJ2-6
clone_size: .
cdr3_length: 15
v_call: TRBV14
d_call: TRBD1
cdr3_aa: ASSHQTGGLGANVLT

j_call: TRBJ1-2
clone_size: .
cdr3_length: 12
v_call: TRBV28
d_call: .
cdr3_aa: ASCFGGTGGGYT

j_call: TRBJ1-3
clone_size: few
cdr3_length: 13
v_call: TRBV3-1/TRBV3-2
d_call: .
cdr3_aa: ASSRQTASGNTIY

j_call: TRBJ2-5
clone_size: .
cdr3_length: 13
v_call: TRBV9
d_call: TRBD2
cdr3_aa: ASSVSRGGGETQY

j_call: TRBJ2-5
clone_size: few
cdr3_length: 12
v_call: TRBV24-1
d_call: .
cdr3_aa: ATGARTDQETQY

j_call: TRBJ2-1
clone_size: .
cdr3_length: 10
v_call: TRBV6-6
d_call: .
cdr3_aa: ASSPSPNEQF

j_call: TRBJ2-2
clone_size: .
cdr3_length: 12
v_call: TRBV19
d_call: TRBD2
cdr3_aa: ASIPSGIIGELF

j_call: TRBJ1-5
clone_size: .
cdr3_length: 11
v_call: TRBV6-5
d_call: .
cdr3_aa: ASSYSFGQPQH

j_call: TRBJ2-7
clone_size: .
cdr3_length: 14
v_call: TRBV18
d_call: TRBD2
cdr3_aa: ASSPREAGGPNEQY

j_call: TRBJ2-2
clone_size: .
cdr3_length: 15
v_call: TRBV10-3
d_call: TRBD1
cdr3_aa: AISVKGTGQSTGELF

j_call: TRBJ2-2
clone_size: .
cdr3_length: 14
v_call: TRBV5-4
d_call: .
cdr3_aa: ASSFGGAANTGELF

j_call: TRBJ2-1
clone_size: .
cdr3_length: 11
v_call: TRBV3-1/TRBV3-2
d_call: .
cdr3_aa: ASSQEGGSEQF

j_call: TRBJ2-1
clone_size: .
cdr3_length: 13
v_call: TRBV28
d_call: TRBD2
cdr3_aa: ASWSGTSGANEQF

j_call: TRBJ1-2
clone_size: .
cdr3_length: 11
v_call: TRBV10-3
d_call: .
cdr3_aa: AISAAREAGYT

j_call: TRBJ1-2
clone_size: .
cdr3_length: 12
v_call: TRBV27
d_call: TRBD1
cdr3_aa: ASSFQGANYGYT

j_call: TRBJ1-2
clone_size: .
cdr3_length: 12
v_call: TRBV7-9
d_call: .
cdr3_aa: ASSLAGEGDGYT

j_call: TRBJ1-2
clone_size: .
cdr3_length: 14
v_call: TRBV5-5
d_call: .
cdr3_aa: ASSSGSWQAGYGYT

j_call: TRBJ2-7
clone_size: few
cdr3_length: 12
v_call: TRBV28
d_call: .
cdr3_aa: ASSLVGGRHEQY

j_call: TRBJ2-7
clone_size: .
cdr3_length: 11
v_call: TRBV5-4
d_call: .
cdr3_aa: ASSLSPFDEQY

j_call: TRBJ2-3
clone_size: .
cdr3_length: 17
v_call: TRBV7-9
d_call: TRBD2
cdr3_aa: ASSSPRLAGYLSGDTQY

j_call: TRBJ2-3
clone_size: .
cdr3_length: 11
v_call: TRBV5-1
d_call: .
cdr3_aa: ASSRLGPDTQY

j_call: TRBJ2-5
clone_size: .
cdr3_length: 11
v_call: TRBV6-5
d_call: TRBD2
cdr3_aa: ASRAGRQETQY

j_call: TRBJ2-2
clone_size: .
cdr3_length: 15
v_call: TRBV3-1/TRBV3-2
d_call: TRBD1
cdr3_aa: ASSKSRGRRDTGELF

j_call: TRBJ2-1
clone_size: .
cdr3_length: 11
v_call: TRBV6-5
d_call: .
cdr3_aa: ASSRVGGNEQF

j_call: TRBJ1-3
clone_size: .
cdr3_length: 13
v_call: TRBV6-5
d_call: TRBD1
cdr3_aa: ASSSTGGFGNTIY

j_call: TRBJ1-2
clone_size: .
cdr3_length: 10
v_call: TRBV12-3/TRBV12-4
d_call: .
cdr3_aa: ASSLRAYGYT

j_call: TRBJ1-6
clone_size: .
cdr3_length: 11
v_call: TRBV12-3/TRBV12-4
d_call: TRBD1
cdr3_aa: ASSPGGYSPLH

j_call: TRBJ2-1
clone_size: .
cdr3_length: 13
v_call: TRBV28
d_call: .
cdr3_aa: ASSLSAVDYNEQF

j_call: TRBJ1-5
clone_size: .
cdr3_length: 12
v_call: TRBV19
d_call: .
cdr3_aa: ASSLGQSNQPQH

j_call: TRBJ1-5
clone_size: once
cdr3_length: 13
v_call: TRBV19
d_call: TRBD1
cdr3_aa: ASNPDRVGHQPQH

j_call: TRBJ1-2
clone_size: .
cdr3_length: 15
v_call: TRBV7-2
d_call: TRBD1
cdr3_aa: ASSYAGTGGSSYGYT

j_call: TRBJ1-2
clone_size: .
cdr3_length: 10
v_call: TRBV6-5
d_call: TRBD1
cdr3_aa: ASSRQGYGYT

j_call: TRBJ1-1
clone_size: .
cdr3_length: 14
v_call: TRBV28
d_call: .
cdr3_aa: ASSSLNRIPNTEAF

j_call: TRBJ1-1
clone_size: .
cdr3_length: 13
v_call: TRBV29-1
d_call: .
cdr3_aa: SVDRGTLMNTEAF

j_call: TRBJ1-4
clone_size: .
cdr3_length: 12
v_call: TRBV30
d_call: .
cdr3_aa: AWGSMTQDEKLF

j_call: TRBJ1-4
clone_size: .
cdr3_length: 12
v_call: TRBV28
d_call: .
cdr3_aa: ASSLLVRGEKLF

j_call: TRBJ2-7
clone_size: .
cdr3_length: 13
v_call: TRBV7-9
d_call: TRBD1
cdr3_aa: ASSFGTGYTYEQY

j_call: TRBJ1-5
clone_size: .
cdr3_length: 12
v_call: TRBV5-1
d_call: .
cdr3_aa: ASSLEAGRQPQH

j_call: TRBJ1-4
clone_size: once
cdr3_length: 18
v_call: TRBV12-1
d_call: .
cdr3_aa: ASSFARGLPPGATNEKLF